These 27 T cell receptor beta chains originate from one sample sequenced in a study of OX40 agonist ivuxolimab in advanced cancers. Profiling relied on immunoSEQ multiplex PCR, and the TCRdb table lists in-frame clones only, not all of them. Of tens of thousands of clones listed, 75% to 90% were seen once; the top ten hold approximately 0.54%. Sequenced here: CD4+ or CD8+ T cells sorted from blood, sampled in a trial of the OX40 agonist ivuxolimab. All receptors come from an adult with an advanced solid tumor such as melanoma, head and neck, liver or kidney cancer.

V is TRBV9 and J is TRBJ1-6, with D maybe TRBD1 (5 bases). Per the germline V gene, CDR1 is SGDLS and CDR2 is YYNGEE. Trimming removed 5 bases at V and 7 bases at J, with 16 bases between. The CDR3 is 15 amino acids. The CDR3: CASRSTGTVNSPLHF. In DNA form, the CDR3 reads TGTGCCAGCAGGTCTACCGGGACCGTGAATTCACCCCTCCACTTT.

The J gene is TRBJ1-4, the V gene TRBV10-2; D is perhaps TRBD1 (6 bases). Germline V gene sequence: CDR1 WSHSY, CDR2 SAAADI. The CDR3 extends over 12 amino acids. Trimming shortened V by 3 bases and J by 7 bases, and 6 bases separated the two germline ends. The CDR3 is CASSEQGEKLFF. CDR3 sequence (DNA): TGCGCCAGCAGTGAACAGGGTGAAAAACTGTTTTTT.

The chain carries TRBV19 and TRBJ1-2, with unresolved D. The length of the CDR3 is 14 residues. Deletions cut 4 bases from V and 8 bases from J, with 17 bases between. Germline values: CDR1 LNHDA, CDR2 SQIVND (reference sequence). The CDR3 nucleotides read TGTGCCAGTAGTAGGTCCATCCCTACTCGGGGCTACACCTTC. Translating gives CASSRSIPTRGYTF.

The chain employs TRBV30 and TRBJ1-2; no clear D gene. Trimming cost V 0 bases and J 2 bases, with 16 bases left between them. Germline V gene lookup returns CDR1 GTSNPN and CDR2 SVGIG (reference sequence). The CDR3 loop spans 16 amino acids. CDR3 nucleotides: TGTGCCTGGAGTGTATTCGCCACGGTCAGAAACTATGGCTACACCTTC. It translates to CAWSVFATVRNYGYTF.

This chain connects TRBV6-6 to TRBJ2-7, with 9 bases identical to TRBD2. The germline V gene has CDR1 MNHNY and CDR2 SVGAGI (reference sequence). The trim removed 7 bases at V and 0 bases at J, leaving 7 bases unmatched. CDR3 length: 15 amino acids. The CDR3 DNA is TGTGCCAGCACACAGACTAGCGGAGGCTCCTACGAGCAGTACTTC. This sequence encodes CASTQTSGGSYEQYF.

The chain uses TRBV29-1 and TRBJ2-5; D might be TRBD1 or TRBD2, each matching 5 bases. The CDR3 consists of 16 residues. Trimming cost V 4 bases and J 7 bases, with 25 bases left between them. Per the germline V gene, CDR1 is SQVTM and CDR2 is ANQGSEA. The CDR3 DNA reads as TGCAGCGTTGGGCGGTTGGGGGTTCCTAAAGCCGTGACCCAGTACTTC. Its translation is CSVGRLGVPKAVTQYF.

The chain couples TRBV10-1 to TRBJ2-7; D is possibly TRBD2 (5 bases). Germline V CDR1 and CDR2: WNHNN, SYGVQD (reference sequence). Between the trimmed V and J ends, which lost 6 bases and 4 bases, there was a span of 16 bases. The CDR3 has 14 residues. In nucleotides, the CDR3 is TGCGCCAGCAGCACAACCGAGGGTCCGTACGAGCAGTACTTC. Translated, it gives CASSTTEGPYEQYF.

The rearrangement uses TRBV9 and TRBJ2-5; no clear D. Germline lookup yields CDR1 SGDLS and CDR2 YYNGEE. With 4 bases removed from V and 6 bases from J, the gap between germline ends came to 16 bases. CDR3 size: 14 residues. CDR3 DNA: TGTGCCAGCAGCAAGCGATTGGCAGATCAGACCCAGTACTTC. This encodes CASSKRLADQTQYF. Variable domain in full (rest from reference TRBV9 and TRBJ2-5): DSGVTQTPKHLITATGQRVTLRCSPRSGDLSVYWYQQSLDQGLQFLIQYYNGEERAKGNILERFSAQQFPDLHSELNLSSLELGDSALYFCASSKRLADQTQYFGPGTRLLVL.

This chain joins TRBV6-1 and TRBJ2-1; 9 bases agree with TRBD2. The ends lost 6 bases at V and 10 bases at J; junction bases unmatched: 13. The CDR3 covers 15 residues. Germline-derived CDR1 and CDR2 are MNHNS and SASEGT. CDR3: CASSPTSGRHLEQFF. DNA for the CDR3: TGTGCCAGCAGCCCAACTAGCGGGCGCCACCTCGAGCAGTTCTTC.

The chain employs TRBV5-1 and TRBJ2-7; TRBD2 matches 10 bases. J gave up 2 bases and V 4 bases, and 9 bases lay outside the gene matches. Germline CDR1 and CDR2: SGHRS and YFSETQ. The CDR3 is 16 residues long. The CDR3 bases are TGCGCCAGCAGCGATAGAGCGGGAGGGAGCGCCTACGAGCAGTACTTC. Translating it yields CASSDRAGGSAYEQYF. The full variable domain, with the rest looked up from reference TRBV5-1 and TRBJ2-7, is KAGVTQTPRYLIKTRGQQVTLSCSPISGHRSVSWYQQTPGQGLQFLFEYFSETQRNKGNFPGRFSGRQFSNSRSEMNVSTLELGDSALYLCASSDRAGGSAYEQYFGPGTRLTVT.

The chain joins TRBV30 to TRBJ2-2; D possibly corresponds to TRBD1 (8 bases). Per the germline V gene, CDR1 is GTSNPN and CDR2 is SVGIG (reference sequence). V lost 5 bases, J lost 6 bases, and 25 bases lay in between. The CDR3 loop spans 17 amino acids. In DNA, the CDR3 is TGTGCCTGGGGGCGGCCAGGGGGCGGGAGATTGGCCGGGGAGCTGTTTTTT. Amino acids: CAWGRPGGGRLAGELFF.

The chain combines TRBV30 with TRBJ2-2, with 7 bases fitting TRBD2. This CDR3 comprises 13 residues. With 5 bases clipped from V and 7 bases from J, the junction kept 7 bases outside the gene matches. Germline V gene data show CDR1 as GTSNPN and CDR2 as SVGIG (reference sequence). In DNA form, the CDR3 reads TGTGCCTGGTGTCCAGGGAGGGTCGGGGAGCTGTTTTTT. Residues: CAWCPGRVGELFF.

J is TRBJ1-1 and V is TRBV30; no reliable D call. The CDR3 contains 15 residues. With 0 bases removed from V and 4 bases from J, the gap between germline ends came to 15 bases. CDR1 is GTSNPN and CDR2 is SVGIG in the germline V gene (reference sequence). The CDR3 sequence is CAWSVQRSLGTEAFF. CDR3 nucleotide sequence: TGTGCCTGGAGTGTCCAGCGCTCCTTGGGCACTGAAGCTTTCTTT. Looking up the rest from reference TRBV30 and TRBJ1-1 gives the full variable domain: SQTIHQWPATLVQPVGSPLSLECTVEGTSNPNLYWYRQAAGRGLQLLFYSVGIGQISSEVPQNLSASRPQDRQFILSSKKLLLSDSGFYLCAWSVQRSLGTEAFFGQGTRLTVV.

This chain links TRBV6-6 with TRBJ2-1, with TRBD2 identical over 8 bases. CDR3 length: 14 amino acids. Germline V gives CDR1 MNHNY, CDR2 SVGAGI (reference sequence). Losses at the gene ends were 5 bases for V and 7 bases for J; bases not matched to a gene: 7. The chain's CDR3 is CASSSGSNPNEQFF. CDR3 coding DNA: TGTGCCAGCAGTAGCGGGAGTAACCCTAATGAGCAGTTCTTC.

The chain has TRBV18 and TRBJ1-2, with 10 bases matching TRBD1. CDR1 and CDR2 (germline): KGHSH, LQKENI. The ends lost 5 bases at V and 2 bases at J; junction bases unmatched: 2. The CDR3 has 14 amino acids. CDR3 loop: CASSSGQGNYGYTF. CDR3 DNA sequence: TGTGCCAGCTCATCGGGACAGGGGAACTATGGCTACACCTTC.

V is TRBV6-1 and J is TRBJ2-7; 9 bases are shared with TRBD2. CDR1 is MNHNS, CDR2 SASEGT, per germline. The length of the CDR3 is 15 residues. The J segment lost 3 bases and the V segment lost 6 bases, leaving 9 bases of the junction unmatched. The CDR3 nucleotides are TGTGCCAGCAGAGGTCTAGCGGGACAAAACTACGAGCAGTACTTC. It translates to CASRGLAGQNYEQYF.

By proportion, this clone is medium-sized (0.01 to 0.1%). J is TRBJ1-6 and V is TRBV13; 10 nucleotides align to TRBD1. The ends lost 5 bases at V and 10 bases at J; junction bases unmatched: 5. This CDR3 has 14 residues. From germline, CDR1 is PRHDT and CDR2 FYEKMQ (reference sequence). The CDR3 nucleotides read TGTGCCAGCAGCGTGACAGGGGGCATATCACCCCTCCACTTT. This translates into CASSVTGGISPLHF. The full variable domain, with the rest looked up from reference TRBV13 and TRBJ1-6, is AAGVIQSPRHLIKEKRETATLKCYPIPRHDTVYWYQQGPGQDPQFLISFYEKMQSDKGSIPDRFSAQQFSDYHSELNMSSLELGDSALYFCASSVTGGISPLHFGNGTRLTVT.

Here the CDR3 reads CASSLVGRGSSTDTQYF. In DNA, the CDR3 is TGTGCCAGCAGCTTGGTGGGGAGGGGCTCTAGCACAGATACGCAGTATTTT. The genes are TRBV5-6 and TRBJ2-3; 7 bases match TRBD2. Germline V gives CDR1 SGHDT, CDR2 YYEEEE. Unmatched junction bases numbered 7, after V lost 0 bases and J lost 0 bases. The CDR3 has 17 amino acids.

V gene TRBV2 combines with J gene TRBJ1-4; no definite D call. With 6 bases removed from V and 10 bases from J, the gap between germline ends came to 12 bases. Germline CDR1 and CDR2: SNHLY and FYNNEI. This CDR3 has 12 amino acids. The CDR3: CASRSPNTKLFF. Written as DNA, the CDR3 is TGTGCCAGCAGATCCCCGAACACAAAACTGTTTTTT.

This rearrangement joins TRBV18 to TRBJ2-3, with TRBD2 as a possible D gene (6 bases). V lost 4 bases, J lost 0 bases, and 14 bases lay in between. Germline V lookup: CDR1 KGHSH, CDR2 LQKENI. The length of the CDR3 is 16 residues. The CDR3 DNA follows: TGTGCCAGCTCACTGGGGCTAGCGACTAGCACAGATACGCAGTATTTT. Protein sequence: CASSLGLATSTDTQYF.

The CDR3 reads CASSSPGQDYNEQFF. The CDR3 DNA follows: TGCGCCAGCAGCTCGCCAGGACAGGATTACAATGAGCAGTTCTTC. V is TRBV5-1 and J is TRBJ2-1; 7 positions match TRBD1. Trimming cost V 3 bases and J 4 bases; bases outside gene matches: 7. Germline assignment: CDR1 SGHRS and CDR2 YFSETQ. The CDR3 runs 15 residues.

This clone occurred once. The chain uses TRBV11-2 and TRBJ2-1; 13 bases match TRBD2. The CDR3 length is 18 residues. Germline loops: CDR1 SGHAT, CDR2 FQNNGV. J lost 8 bases, V lost 3 bases, and 13 bases had no gene match. CDR3 in amino acids: CASSFVANRLAGGYEQFF. DNA of the CDR3: TGTGCCAGCAGCTTCGTGGCGAATCGACTAGCGGGAGGTTATGAGCAGTTCTTC.

The rearrangement joins TRBV19 to TRBJ1-1, with TRBD1 matching over 9 bases. Trimming removed 9 bases from V and 5 bases from J; junction bases left unmatched: 7. This CDR3 contains 13 residues. Germline V gene sequence: CDR1 LNHDA, CDR2 SQIVND (reference sequence). The CDR3: CASSKDRGTEAFF. CDR3 nucleotides: TGTGCCAGCTCGAAGGACAGGGGAACTGAAGCTTTCTTT.

This sequence joins TRBV9 and TRBJ1-1; D is ambiguous. The CDR3 is 14 amino acids. Trimming removed 0 bases at V and 5 bases at J, with 11 bases between. Germline V gene data show CDR1 as SGDLS and CDR2 as YYNGEE. The CDR3 DNA reads as TGTGCCAGCAGCGTAGGAGGGAGGGAGACTGAAGCTTTCTTT. Translation gives CASSVGGRETEAFF.

V is TRBV11-2 and J is TRBJ1-5; 8 nucleotides agree with TRBD1. V shed 5 bases and J 9 bases; nucleotides not matched to a gene: 9. CDR1 SGHAT and CDR2 FQNNGV come from the germline V gene. CDR3 size: 14 residues. The CDR3 is CASSPDRAAGPQHF. Here the CDR3 DNA reads TGTGCCAGCAGCCCGGACAGGGCCGCAGGGCCCCAGCATTTT.

CDR3 DNA sequence: TGTGCCAGCTCACTAACCCCCCGGGAAAAACTGTTTTTT. Translation gives CASSLTPREKLFF. The chain has TRBV18 and TRBJ1-4, with unresolved D. Looked up from germline, CDR1 is KGHSH and CDR2 is LQKENI. There are 13 residues in the CDR3. Trimming cost V 4 bases and J 8 bases, with 11 bases left between them.

This clone was detected only once. This chain joins TRBV6-1 and TRBJ1-1; 7 nucleotides line up with TRBD1. The V gene's germline CDR1 is MNHNS and CDR2 SASEGT. Trimming took 5 bases from V and 0 from J; bases not matched to a gene: 6. The CDR3 runs 15 residues. CDR3 amino acids: CASSKGANLNTEAFF. As DNA, the CDR3 is TGTGCCAGCAGTAAGGGGGCCAACTTGAACACTGAAGCTTTCTTT.